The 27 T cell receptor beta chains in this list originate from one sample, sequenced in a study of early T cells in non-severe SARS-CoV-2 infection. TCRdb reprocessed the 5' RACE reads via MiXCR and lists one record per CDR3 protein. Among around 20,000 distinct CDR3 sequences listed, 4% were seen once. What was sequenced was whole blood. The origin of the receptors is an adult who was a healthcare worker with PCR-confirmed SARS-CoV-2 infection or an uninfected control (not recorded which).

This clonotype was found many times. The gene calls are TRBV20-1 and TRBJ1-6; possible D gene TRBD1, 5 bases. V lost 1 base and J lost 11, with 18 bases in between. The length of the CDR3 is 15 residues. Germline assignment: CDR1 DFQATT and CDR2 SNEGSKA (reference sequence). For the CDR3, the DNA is TGCAGTGCTAGAGTCTCCGGACAAGCGGGCCCACCCCTCCACTTT. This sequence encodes CSARVSGQAGPPLHF.

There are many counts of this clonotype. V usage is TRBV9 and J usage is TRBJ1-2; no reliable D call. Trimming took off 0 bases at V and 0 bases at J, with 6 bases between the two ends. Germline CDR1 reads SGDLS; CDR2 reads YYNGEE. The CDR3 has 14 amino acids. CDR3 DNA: TGTGCCAGCAGCGTAGCGGTATCTAACTATGGCTACACCTTC. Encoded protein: CASSVAVSNYGYTF.

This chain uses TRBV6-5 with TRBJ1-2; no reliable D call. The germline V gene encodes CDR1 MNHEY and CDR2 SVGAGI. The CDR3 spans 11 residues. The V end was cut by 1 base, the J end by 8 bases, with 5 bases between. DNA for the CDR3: TGTGCCAGCAGTTACTTGGGGGGCTACACCTTC. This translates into CASSYLGGYTF.

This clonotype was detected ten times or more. The DNA for the CDR3 is TGTGCCTTAGCCAGGAAGAGCTCCTACGAGCAGTACTTC. Translating it yields CALARKSSYEQYF. This sequence joins TRBV30 and TRBJ2-7; D unclear. This CDR3 region has 13 residues. Germline assignment: CDR1 GTSNPN and CDR2 SVGIG (reference sequence). V lost 7 bases and J 0 bases, leaving 13 bases between the germline ends.

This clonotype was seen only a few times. The CDR3 nucleotides read TGCAGTGCTACCCAAGGGGCGCAGTACGACACTGAGCAGTTCTTC. This translates into CSATQGAQYDTEQFF. This chain connects TRBV20-1 to TRBJ2-1; the D gene is possibly TRBD1 (5 bases). Germline assignment: CDR1 DFQATT and CDR2 SNEGSKA (reference sequence). The CDR3 runs 15 residues. Trimming left V 4 bases short and J 9 bases short, with 22 bases between.

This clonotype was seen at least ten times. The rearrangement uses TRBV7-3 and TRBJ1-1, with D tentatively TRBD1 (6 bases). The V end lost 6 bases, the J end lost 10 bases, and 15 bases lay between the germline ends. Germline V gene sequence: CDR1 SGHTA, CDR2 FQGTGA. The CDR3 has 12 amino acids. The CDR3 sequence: CASSQTTGSAFF. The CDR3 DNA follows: TGTGCCAGCAGTCAGACCACAGGGTCAGCTTTCTTT.

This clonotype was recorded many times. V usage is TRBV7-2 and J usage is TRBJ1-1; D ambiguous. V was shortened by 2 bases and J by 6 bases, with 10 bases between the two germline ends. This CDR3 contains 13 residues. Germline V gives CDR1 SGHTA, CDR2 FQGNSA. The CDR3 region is CASSLMGLPEAFF. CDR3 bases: TGTGCCAGCAGCTTAATGGGGTTACCTGAAGCTTTCTTT.

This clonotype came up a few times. For the CDR3, the DNA is TGTGCCAGCGAAGCAGATACATATAATTCACCCCTCCACTTT. Residues: CASEADTYNSPLHF. The chain couples TRBV6-6 to TRBJ1-6; D gene ambiguous. Germline CDR1 reads MNHNY; CDR2 reads SVGAGI (reference sequence). This CDR3 region has 14 residues. Between the trimmed V and J ends, which lost 8 bases and 4 bases, there was a span of 12 bases.

CDR3 sequence (DNA): TGCAGTGCTACGCCCAATGAGCAGTTCTTC. Translating it yields CSATPNEQFF. The chain carries TRBV20-1 and TRBJ2-1; no firm D call. Germline CDR1 reads DFQATT; CDR2 reads SNEGSKA (reference sequence). V was clipped by 4 bases and J by 6 bases, with 4 bases between them. The CDR3 totals 10 residues.

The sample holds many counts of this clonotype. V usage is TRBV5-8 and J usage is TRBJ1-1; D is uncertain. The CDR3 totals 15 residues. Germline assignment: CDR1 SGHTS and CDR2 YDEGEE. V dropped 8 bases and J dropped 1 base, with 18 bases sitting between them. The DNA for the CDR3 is TGTGCCAGTAACGGGAGGTTCCGTAGGAACACTGAAGCTTTCTTT. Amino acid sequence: CASNGRFRRNTEAFF.

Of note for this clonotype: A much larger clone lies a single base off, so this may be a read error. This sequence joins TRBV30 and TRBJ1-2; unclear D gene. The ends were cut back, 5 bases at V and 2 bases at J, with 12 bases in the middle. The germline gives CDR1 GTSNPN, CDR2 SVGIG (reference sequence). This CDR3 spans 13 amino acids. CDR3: CAWATRANYGYTF. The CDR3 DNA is TGTGCCTGGGCCACAAGGGCGAACTATGGCTACACCTTC.

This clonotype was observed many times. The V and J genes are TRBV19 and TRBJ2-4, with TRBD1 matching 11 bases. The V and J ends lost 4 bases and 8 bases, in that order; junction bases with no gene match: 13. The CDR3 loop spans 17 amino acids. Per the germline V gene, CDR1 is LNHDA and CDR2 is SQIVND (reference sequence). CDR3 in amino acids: CASSRARTGGGGDIQYF. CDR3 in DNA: TGTGCCAGTAGTAGGGCGCGGACAGGGGGCGGTGGGGACATTCAGTACTTC.

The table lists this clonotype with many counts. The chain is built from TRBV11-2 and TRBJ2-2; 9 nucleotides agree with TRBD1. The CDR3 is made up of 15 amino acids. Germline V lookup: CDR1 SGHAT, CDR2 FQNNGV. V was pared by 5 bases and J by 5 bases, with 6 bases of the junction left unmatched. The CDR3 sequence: CASSIRDRETGELFF. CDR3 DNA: TGTGCCAGCAGCATCCGGGACAGGGAAACCGGGGAGCTGTTTTTT.

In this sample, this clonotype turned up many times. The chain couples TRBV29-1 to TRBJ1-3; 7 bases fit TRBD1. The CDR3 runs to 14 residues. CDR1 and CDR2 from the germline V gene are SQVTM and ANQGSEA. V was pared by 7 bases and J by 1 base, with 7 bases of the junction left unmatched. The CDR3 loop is CSAAGGPSGNTIYF. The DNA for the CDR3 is TGCAGCGCCGCAGGGGGTCCTTCTGGAAACACCATATATTTT.

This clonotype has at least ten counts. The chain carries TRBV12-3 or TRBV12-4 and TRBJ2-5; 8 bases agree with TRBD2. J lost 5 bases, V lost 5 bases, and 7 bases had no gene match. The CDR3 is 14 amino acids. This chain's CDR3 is CASSPWTSRETQYF. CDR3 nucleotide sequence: TGTGCCAGCAGTCCATGGACTAGCCGGGAGACCCAGTACTTC.

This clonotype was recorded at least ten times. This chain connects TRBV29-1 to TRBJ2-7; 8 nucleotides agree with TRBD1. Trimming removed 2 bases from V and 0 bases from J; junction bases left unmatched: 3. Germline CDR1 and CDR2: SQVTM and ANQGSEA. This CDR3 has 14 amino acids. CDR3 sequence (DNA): TGCAGCGTTGAAAATCAGGGGGCCTCCTACGAGCAGTACTTC. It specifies CSVENQGASYEQYF.

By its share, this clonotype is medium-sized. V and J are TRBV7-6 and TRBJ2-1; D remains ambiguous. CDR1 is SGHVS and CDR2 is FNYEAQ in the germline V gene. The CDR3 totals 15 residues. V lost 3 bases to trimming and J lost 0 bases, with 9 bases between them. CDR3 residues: CASSFLGGSYNEQFF. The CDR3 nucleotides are TGTGCCAGCAGCTTTCTAGGCGGCTCCTACAATGAGCAGTTCTTC.

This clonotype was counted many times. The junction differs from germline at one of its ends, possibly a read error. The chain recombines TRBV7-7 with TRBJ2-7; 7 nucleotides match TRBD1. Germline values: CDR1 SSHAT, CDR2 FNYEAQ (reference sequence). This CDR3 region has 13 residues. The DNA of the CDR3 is TGTGCTAGCAGTTACATACGGGACAGCGAGCAGTACTTC. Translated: CASSYIRDSEQYF. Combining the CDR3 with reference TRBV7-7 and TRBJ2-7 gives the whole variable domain GAGVSQSPRYKVTKRGQDVTLRCDPISSHATLYWYQQALGQGPEFLTYFNYEAQPDKSGLPSDRFSAERPEGSISTLTIQRTEQRDSAMYRCASSYIRDSEQYFGPGTRLTVT.

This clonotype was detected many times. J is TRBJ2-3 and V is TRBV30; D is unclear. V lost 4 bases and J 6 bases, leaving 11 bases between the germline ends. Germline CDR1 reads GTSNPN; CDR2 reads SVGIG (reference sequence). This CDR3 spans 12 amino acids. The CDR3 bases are TGTGCCTGGACCCTGGGATTGGATACGCAGTATTTT. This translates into CAWTLGLDTQYF.

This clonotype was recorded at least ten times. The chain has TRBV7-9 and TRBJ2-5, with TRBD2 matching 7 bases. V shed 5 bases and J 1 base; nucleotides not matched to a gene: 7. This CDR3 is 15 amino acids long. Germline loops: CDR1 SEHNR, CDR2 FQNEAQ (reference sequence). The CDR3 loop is CASSITRGTQETQYF. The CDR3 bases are TGTGCCAGCAGCATTACGCGGGGGACCCAAGAGACCCAGTACTTC.

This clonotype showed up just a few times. The CDR3 reads CASSPIGGAGHNEQFF. The CDR3 region has the DNA TGTGCCAGCAGCCCTATCGGGGGGGCGGGCCACAATGAGCAGTTCTTC. This chain joins TRBV11-2 and TRBJ2-1, with TRBD2 identical over 8 bases. CDR1 and CDR2 from the germline V gene are SGHAT and FQNNGV. The CDR3 length is 16 residues. The V segment lost 5 bases and the J segment 5 bases; nucleotides outside the gene matches: 11.

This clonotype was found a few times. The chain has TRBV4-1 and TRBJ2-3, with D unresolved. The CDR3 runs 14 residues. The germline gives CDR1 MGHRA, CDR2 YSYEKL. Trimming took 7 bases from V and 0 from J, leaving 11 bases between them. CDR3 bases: TGCGCCAGCAACTATCCGGGCAGCACAGATACGCAGTATTTT. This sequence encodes CASNYPGSTDTQYF.

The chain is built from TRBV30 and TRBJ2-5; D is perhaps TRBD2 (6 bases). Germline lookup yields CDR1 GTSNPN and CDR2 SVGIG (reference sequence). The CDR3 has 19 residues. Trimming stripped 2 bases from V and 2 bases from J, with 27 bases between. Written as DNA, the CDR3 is TGTGCCTGGAGTCCCACTTGGAGAAGGGACTCAATGCGACAAGAGACCCAGTACTTC. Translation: CAWSPTWRRDSMRQETQYF.

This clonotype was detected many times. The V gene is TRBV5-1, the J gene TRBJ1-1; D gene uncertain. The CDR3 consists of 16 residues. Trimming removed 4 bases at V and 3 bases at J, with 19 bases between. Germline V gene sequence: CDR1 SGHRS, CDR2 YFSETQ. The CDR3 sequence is CASSRGSGNFYTEAFF. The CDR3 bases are TGCGCCAGCAGCCGAGGAAGCGGTAACTTCTACACTGAAGCTTTCTTT.

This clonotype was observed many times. CDR3 residues: CASSATRDTQYF. CDR3 DNA: TGTGCCAGCAGTGCGACCAGAGATACGCAGTATTTT. The J gene is TRBJ2-3, the V gene TRBV12-3 or TRBV12-4, with D uncertain. Deletions cut 5 bases from V and 5 bases from J, with 8 bases between. The CDR3 runs to 12 residues.

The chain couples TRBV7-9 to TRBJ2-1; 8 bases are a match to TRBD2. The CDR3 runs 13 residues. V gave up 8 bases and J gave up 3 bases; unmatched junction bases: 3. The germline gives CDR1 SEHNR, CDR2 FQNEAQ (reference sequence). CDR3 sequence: CASGRGDYNEQFF. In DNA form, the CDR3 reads TGTGCCAGCGGGCGGGGGGACTACAATGAGCAGTTCTTC. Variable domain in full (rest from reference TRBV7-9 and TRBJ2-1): DTGVSQNPRHKITKRGQNVTFRCDPISEHNRLYWYRQTLGQGPEFLTYFQNEAQLEKSRLLSDRFSAERPKGSFSTLEIQRTEQGDSAMYLCASGRGDYNEQFFGPGTRLTVL.

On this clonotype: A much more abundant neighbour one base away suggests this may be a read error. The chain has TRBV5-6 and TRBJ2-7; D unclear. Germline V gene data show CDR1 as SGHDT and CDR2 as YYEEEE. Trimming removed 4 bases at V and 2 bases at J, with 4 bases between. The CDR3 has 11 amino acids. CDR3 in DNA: TGTGCCAGCAGCCATACCTACGAGCAGTACTTC. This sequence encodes CASSHTYEQYF.